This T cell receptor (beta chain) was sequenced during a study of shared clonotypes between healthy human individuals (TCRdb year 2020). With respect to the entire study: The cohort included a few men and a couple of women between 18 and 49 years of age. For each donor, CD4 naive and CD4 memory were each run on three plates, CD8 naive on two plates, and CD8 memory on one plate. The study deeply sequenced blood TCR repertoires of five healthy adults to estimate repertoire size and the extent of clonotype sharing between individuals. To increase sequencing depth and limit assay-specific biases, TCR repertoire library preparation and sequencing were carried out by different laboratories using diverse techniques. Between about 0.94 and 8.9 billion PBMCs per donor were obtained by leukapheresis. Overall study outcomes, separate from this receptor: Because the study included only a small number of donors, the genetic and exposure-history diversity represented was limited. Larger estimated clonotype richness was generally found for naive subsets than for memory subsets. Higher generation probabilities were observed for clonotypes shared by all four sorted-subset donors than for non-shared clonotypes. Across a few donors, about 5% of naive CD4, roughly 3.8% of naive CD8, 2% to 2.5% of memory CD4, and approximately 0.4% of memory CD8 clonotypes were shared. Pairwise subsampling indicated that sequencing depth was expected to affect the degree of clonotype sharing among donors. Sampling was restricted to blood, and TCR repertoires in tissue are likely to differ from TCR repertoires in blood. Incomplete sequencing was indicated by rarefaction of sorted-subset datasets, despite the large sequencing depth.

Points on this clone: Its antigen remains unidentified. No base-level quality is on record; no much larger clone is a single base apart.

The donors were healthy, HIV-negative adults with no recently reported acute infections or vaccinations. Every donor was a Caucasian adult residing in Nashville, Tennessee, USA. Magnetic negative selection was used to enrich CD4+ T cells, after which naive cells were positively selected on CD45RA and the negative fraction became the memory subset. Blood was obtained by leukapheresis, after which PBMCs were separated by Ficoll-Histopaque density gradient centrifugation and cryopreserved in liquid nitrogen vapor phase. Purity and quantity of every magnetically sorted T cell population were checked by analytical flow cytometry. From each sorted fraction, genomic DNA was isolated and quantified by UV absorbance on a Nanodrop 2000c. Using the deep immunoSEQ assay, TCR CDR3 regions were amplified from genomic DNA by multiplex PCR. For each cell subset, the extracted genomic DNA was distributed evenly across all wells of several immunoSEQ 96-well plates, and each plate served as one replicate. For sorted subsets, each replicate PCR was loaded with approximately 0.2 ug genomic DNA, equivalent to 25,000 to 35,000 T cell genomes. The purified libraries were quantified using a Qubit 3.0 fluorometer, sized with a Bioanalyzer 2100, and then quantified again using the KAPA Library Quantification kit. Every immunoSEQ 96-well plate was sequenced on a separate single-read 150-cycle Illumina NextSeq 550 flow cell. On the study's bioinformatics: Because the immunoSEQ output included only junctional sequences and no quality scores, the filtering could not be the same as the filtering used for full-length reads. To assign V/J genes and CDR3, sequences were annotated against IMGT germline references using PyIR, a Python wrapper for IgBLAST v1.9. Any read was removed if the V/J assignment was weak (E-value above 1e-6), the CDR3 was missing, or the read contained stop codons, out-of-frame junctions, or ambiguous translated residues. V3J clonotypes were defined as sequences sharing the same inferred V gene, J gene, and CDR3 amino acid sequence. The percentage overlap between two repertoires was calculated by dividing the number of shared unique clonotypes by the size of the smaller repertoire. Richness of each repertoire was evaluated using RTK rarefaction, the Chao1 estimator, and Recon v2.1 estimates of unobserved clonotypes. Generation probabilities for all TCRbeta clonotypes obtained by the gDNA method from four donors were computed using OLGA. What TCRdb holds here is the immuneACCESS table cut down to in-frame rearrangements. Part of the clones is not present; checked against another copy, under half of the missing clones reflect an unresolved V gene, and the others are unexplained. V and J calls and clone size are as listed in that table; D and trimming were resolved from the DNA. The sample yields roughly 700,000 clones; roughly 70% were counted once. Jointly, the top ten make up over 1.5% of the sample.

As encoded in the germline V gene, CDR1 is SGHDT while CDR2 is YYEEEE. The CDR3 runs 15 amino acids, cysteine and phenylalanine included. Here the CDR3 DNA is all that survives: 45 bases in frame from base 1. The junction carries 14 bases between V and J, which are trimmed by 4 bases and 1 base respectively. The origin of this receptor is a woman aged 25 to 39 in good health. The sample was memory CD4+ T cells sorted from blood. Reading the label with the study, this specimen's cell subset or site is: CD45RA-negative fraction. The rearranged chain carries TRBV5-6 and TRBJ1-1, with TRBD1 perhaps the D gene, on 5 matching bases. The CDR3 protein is CASSPEWGRNTEAFF. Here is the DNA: TGTGCCAGCAGCCCGGAGTGGGGACGGAACACTGAAGCTTTCTTT.